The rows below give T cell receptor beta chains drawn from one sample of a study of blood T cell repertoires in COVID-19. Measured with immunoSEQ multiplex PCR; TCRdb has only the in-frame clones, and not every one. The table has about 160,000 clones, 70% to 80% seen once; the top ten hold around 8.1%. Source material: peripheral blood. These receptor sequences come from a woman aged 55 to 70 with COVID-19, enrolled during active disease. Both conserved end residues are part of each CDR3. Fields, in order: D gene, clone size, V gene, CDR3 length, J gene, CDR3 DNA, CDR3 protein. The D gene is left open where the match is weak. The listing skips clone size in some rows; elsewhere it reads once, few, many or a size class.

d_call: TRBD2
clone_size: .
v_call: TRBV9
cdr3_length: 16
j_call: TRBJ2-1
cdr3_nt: TGTGCCAGCAGCGTAGAGAGCGGGAGGATCTACAATGAGCAGTTCTTC
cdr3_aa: CASSVESGRIYNEQFF

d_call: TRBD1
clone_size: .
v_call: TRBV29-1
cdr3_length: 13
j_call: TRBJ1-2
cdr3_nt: TGCAGCGTTCCCCGAGGGGGCGGCTATGGCTACACCTTC
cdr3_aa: CSVPRGGGYGYTF

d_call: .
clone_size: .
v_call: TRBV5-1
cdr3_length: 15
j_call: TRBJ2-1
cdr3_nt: TGCGCCAGCAGTCGGGACTGGAGCTCCTACAATGAGCAGTTCTTC
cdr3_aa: CASSRDWSSYNEQFF

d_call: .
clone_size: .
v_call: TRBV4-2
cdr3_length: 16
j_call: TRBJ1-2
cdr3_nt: TGTGCCAGCAGCCAAGAATTGGGCCAGGGGTCCGGTGGCTACACCTTC
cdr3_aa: CASSQELGQGSGGYTF

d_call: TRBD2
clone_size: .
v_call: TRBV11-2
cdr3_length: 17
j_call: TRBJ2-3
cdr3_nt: TGTGCCAGCAGCAGAAGAATGTTGGCGGGAGGCACAGATACGCAGTATTTT
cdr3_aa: CASSRRMLAGGTDTQYF

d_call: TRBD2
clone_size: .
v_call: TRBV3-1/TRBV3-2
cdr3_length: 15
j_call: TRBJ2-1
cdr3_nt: TGTGCCAGCAGCGCGACTAGCGGGAGCTACAATGAGCAGTTCTTC
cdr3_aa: CASSATSGSYNEQFF

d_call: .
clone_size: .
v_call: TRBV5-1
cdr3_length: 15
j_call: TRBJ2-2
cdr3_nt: TGCGCCAGCAGCTTGTCGGGGAGGGGGACCGGGGAGCTGTTTTTT
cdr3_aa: CASSLSGRGTGELFF

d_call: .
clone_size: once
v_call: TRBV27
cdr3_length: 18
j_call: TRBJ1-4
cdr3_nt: TGTGCCAGCAGTTTATCGTTCGGGGGGGGACGGACAAATGAAAAACTGTTTTTT
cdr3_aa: CASSLSFGGGRTNEKLFF

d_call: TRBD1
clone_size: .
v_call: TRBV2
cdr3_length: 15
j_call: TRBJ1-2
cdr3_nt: TGTGCCAGCAGTGAGAGGGACAGGCCTATCTATGGCTACACCTTC
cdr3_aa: CASSERDRPIYGYTF

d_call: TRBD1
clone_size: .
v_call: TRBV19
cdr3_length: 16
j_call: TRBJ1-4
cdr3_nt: TGTGCCAGTAGTACCACCGCTGGACAGGGTCGGGAAAAACTGTTTTTT
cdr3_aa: CASSTTAGQGREKLFF

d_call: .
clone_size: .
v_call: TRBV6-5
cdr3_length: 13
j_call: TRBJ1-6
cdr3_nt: TGTGCCAGCAAAGGGGGTAGTAATTCACCCCTCCACTTT
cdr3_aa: CASKGGSNSPLHF

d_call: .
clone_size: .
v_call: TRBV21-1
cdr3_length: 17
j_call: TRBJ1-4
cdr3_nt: TGTGCCAGCAGCAAATTGTCGACAGGAAAAAAGAATGAAAAACTGTTTTTT
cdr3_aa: CASSKLSTGKKNEKLFF

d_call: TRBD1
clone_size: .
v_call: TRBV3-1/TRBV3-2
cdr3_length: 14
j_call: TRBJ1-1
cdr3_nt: TGTGCCAGCAGCCAACGACAGGGGGGGACTGAAGCTTTCTTT
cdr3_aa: CASSQRQGGTEAFF

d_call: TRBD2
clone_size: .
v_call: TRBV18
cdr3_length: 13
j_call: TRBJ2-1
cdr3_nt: TGTGCCAGCTCACCAGGGGGGGGCAATGAGCAGTTCTTC
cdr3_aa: CASSPGGGNEQFF

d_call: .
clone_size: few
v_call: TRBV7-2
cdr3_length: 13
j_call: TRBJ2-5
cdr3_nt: TGTGCCAGCAGCTTAGCTAGGGGGGAGACCCAGTACTTC
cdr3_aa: CASSLARGETQYF

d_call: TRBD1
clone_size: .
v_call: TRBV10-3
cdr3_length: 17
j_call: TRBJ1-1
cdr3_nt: TGTGCCATCGGTACGAGGGACAGGGGGCATGTTGGCACTGAAGCTTTCTTT
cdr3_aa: CAIGTRDRGHVGTEAFF

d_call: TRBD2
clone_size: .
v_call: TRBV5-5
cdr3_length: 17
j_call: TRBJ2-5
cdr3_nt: TGTGCCAGCAGCCCCCGGACTAGCGGCCAACTCCGGGAGACCCAGTACTTC
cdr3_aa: CASSPRTSGQLRETQYF

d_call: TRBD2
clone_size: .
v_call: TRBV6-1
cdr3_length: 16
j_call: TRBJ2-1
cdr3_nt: TGTGCCAGCAGTGAACGGCGGGGGGGCCTAAGGGGTGAGCAGTTCTTC
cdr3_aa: CASSERRGGLRGEQFF

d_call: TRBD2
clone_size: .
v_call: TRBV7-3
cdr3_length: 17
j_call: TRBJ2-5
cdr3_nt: TGTGCCAGCAGCTTAGGGTATCGCGGGGGACGCCAAGAGACCCAGTACTTC
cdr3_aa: CASSLGYRGGRQETQYF

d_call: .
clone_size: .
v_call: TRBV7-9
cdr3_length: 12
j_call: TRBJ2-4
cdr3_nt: TGTGCCAGCAGTGTAGTCAAAAACATTCAGTACTTC
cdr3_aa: CASSVVKNIQYF

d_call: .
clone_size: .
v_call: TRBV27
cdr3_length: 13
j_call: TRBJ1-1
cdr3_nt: TGTGCCAGCAGTTTCACAGGGCGAACTGAAGCTTTCTTT
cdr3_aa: CASSFTGRTEAFF

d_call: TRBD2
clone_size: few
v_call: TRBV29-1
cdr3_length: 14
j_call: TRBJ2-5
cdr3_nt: TGCAGCGTTGGGATTAGACTAGCGCAAGAGACCCAGTACTTC
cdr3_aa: CSVGIRLAQETQYF

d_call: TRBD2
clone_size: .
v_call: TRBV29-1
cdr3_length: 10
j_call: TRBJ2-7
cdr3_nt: TGCAGCGTCGGGGGGGACGAGCAGTACTTC
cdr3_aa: CSVGGDEQYF

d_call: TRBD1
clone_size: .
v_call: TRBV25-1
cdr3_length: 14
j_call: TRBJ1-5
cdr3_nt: TGTGCCAGCAGTGAACGGACAGGGTGGCAGCCCCAGCATTTT
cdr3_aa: CASSERTGWQPQHF

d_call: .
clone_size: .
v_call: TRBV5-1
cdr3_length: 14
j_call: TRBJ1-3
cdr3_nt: TGCGCCAGCAGCAGGGAGATGGCTGGAAACACCATATATTTT
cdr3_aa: CASSREMAGNTIYF

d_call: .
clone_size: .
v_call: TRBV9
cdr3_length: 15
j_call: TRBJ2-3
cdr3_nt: TGTGCCAGCAGCGTAGTAGCGGCTAGCACAGATACGCAGTATTTT
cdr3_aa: CASSVVAASTDTQYF

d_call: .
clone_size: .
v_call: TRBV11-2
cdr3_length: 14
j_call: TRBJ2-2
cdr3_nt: TGTGCCAGCAGCTTATCTAGGAACACCGGGGAGCTGTTTTTT
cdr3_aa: CASSLSRNTGELFF